These 13 T cell receptor beta chains originate from one sample sequenced in a study of tumor-infiltrating lymphocytes in primary liver carcinoma. TCR beta cDNA was prepared out of roughly 500 ng total RNA by means of a constant-region primer. What produced the TCR beta libraries was three nested multiplex PCR rounds using slightly modified ARM-PCR. The study ran its first two PCR rounds for roughly 10 cycles each, using TRBV1-TRBV30 forward primers and a C-beta reverse primer. One entry per CDR3 protein, called by TCRdb with MiXCR from the multiplex PCR reads. The table lists roughly 200,000 distinct CDR3 sequences, roughly 80% of them singletons. Bulk tissue was left unsorted, and RNA and DNA were co-extracted from 20-30 mg of it. Sequenced: tumor tissue from primary liver carcinoma. Receptors originate from a middle-aged man with primary liver carcinoma and hepatitis B virus infection.

To note about this clonotype: This may arise from a read error, as a much more abundant clone is one base away. The chain carries TRBV4-1 and TRBJ2-3; D ambiguous. Germline assignment: CDR1 MGHRA and CDR2 YSYEKL. This CDR3 contains 18 residues. The CDR3 DNA is TGCACCAGCAGCCAAGGTGGCAGCTTGGTCGCTAGCACAGATACGCAGTATTTT. This translates into CTSSQGGSLVASTDTQYF.

This clonotype was counted a single time. Sequence at one end of the junction differs from germline and may be a read error. The chain recombines TRBV5-6 with TRBJ2-7; the D is unclear. Germline CDR1 SGHDT, CDR2 YYEEEE. This CDR3 spans 14 amino acids. In DNA, the CDR3 is TGTGCCGGCAGCTTATGGGGAAGCTCCTACGAGCAGTATTTC. It codes for CAGSLWGSSYEQYF. The whole variable domain, filled in from reference TRBV5-6 and TRBJ2-7, reads DAGVTQSPTHLIKTRGQQVTLRCSPKSGHDTVSWYQQALGQGPQFIFQYYEEEERQRGNFPDRFSGHQFPNYSSELNVNALLLGDSALYLCAGSLWGSSYEQYFGPGTRLTVT.

This chain uses TRBV29-1 with TRBJ1-1; no clear D gene. Germline V lookup: CDR1 SQVTM, CDR2 ANQGSEA. Trimming took off 5 bases at V and 11 bases at J, with 21 bases between the two ends. CDR3 length: 13 amino acids. CDR3 residues: CSVLRTSDSEAFF. The CDR3 DNA is TGCAGCGTTTTAAGGACCTCGGACTCCGAGGCTTTCTTT. The whole variable domain, remainder taken from reference TRBV29-1 and TRBJ1-1, is SAVISQKPSRDICQRGTSLTIQCQVDSQVTMMFWYRQQPGQSLTLIATANQGSEATYESGFVIDKFPISRPNLTFSTLTVSNMSPEDSSIYLCSVLRTSDSEAFFGQGTRLTVV.

This clonotype was counted once. Germline and junction disagree at one end, which may indicate a read error. V is TRBV7-9 and J is TRBJ1-5; 7 positions match TRBD1. The germline gives CDR1 SEHNR, CDR2 FQNEAQ (reference sequence). The CDR3 runs 15 residues. The CDR3 coding sequence is TGTGCCAGCAGCTTCGCCGGGACAGCTAATCAGCCCCATCATTTT. It codes for CASSFAGTANQPHHF.

As to this clonotype: The missing conserved phenylalanine or tryptophan at the end of this CDR3 makes a read error likely. J is TRBJ1-1 and V is TRBV5-1; possibly TRBD1 for D (6 bases). This CDR3 is 14 amino acids long. The germline V gene encodes CDR1 SGHRS and CDR2 YFSETQ. CDR3 DNA sequence: TGTGCCACCGCGTCGGGGGACATGAACACTGAAGCTTTCCTT. Encoded protein: CATASGDMNTEAFL.

This clonotype has a count of ten or more. The chain couples TRBV15 to TRBJ2-5; D not certain. Germline-derived CDR1 and CDR2 are LNHNV and YYDKDF (reference sequence). Trimming stripped 4 bases from V and 1 base from J, with 7 bases between. The CDR3 contains 13 residues. The chain's CDR3 is CATSNSLQETQYF. In nucleotides, the CDR3 is TGTGCCACCAGCAACAGCCTCCAAGAGACCCAGTACTTC.

A single count supports this clonotype. In this CDR3 the conserved last residue, phenylalanine or tryptophan, is missing, so a read error is likely. The chain couples TRBV28 to TRBJ2-1; either TRBD1 or TRBD2 may supply D (5 bases each). Trimming took off 5 bases at V and 2 bases at J, with 22 bases between the two ends. CDR1 MDHEN and CDR2 SYDVKM come from the germline V gene. The CDR3 covers 18 residues. The CDR3 nucleotides are TGTGCCAGCAGTCTAACTGGAGCGGTGGGGGACGCCTACAATGAGCAGTTCCTC. Protein sequence: CASSLTGAVGDAYNEQFL.

The table lists this clonotype with a count of one. The gene calls are TRBV11-1 and TRBJ2-7, with a tentative D call TRBD2 (6 bases). The CDR3 consists of 13 residues. Per the germline V gene, CDR1 is SGHAT and CDR2 is FQDESV (reference sequence). The ends were cut back, 9 bases at V and 9 bases at J, with 21 bases in the middle. CDR3 loop: CASNSSRGGVQYF. For the CDR3, the DNA is TGTGCCAGTAACTCCTCGCGGGGTGGCGTGCAGTACTTC. Full variable domain (remainder filled in from reference TRBV11-1 and TRBJ2-7): EAEVAQSPRYKITEKSQAVAFWCDPISGHATLYWYRQILGQGPELLVQFQDESVVDDSQLPKDRFSAERLKGVDSTLKIQPAELGDSAMYLCASNSSRGGVQYFGPGTRLTVT.

This clonotype was seen a few times. A much larger clone lies one base from this, so it may be a read error. This rearrangement joins TRBV28 to TRBJ1-1, with D maybe TRBD1 (6 bases). The length of the CDR3 is 15 residues. Germline CDR1 reads MDHEN; CDR2 reads SYDVKM. V was pared by 2 bases and J by 0 bases, with 10 bases between. CDR3 in DNA: TGTGCCAGCAGTTTACCGGGACATATGAACACTGAAGCTTTCTTT. Translated, it gives CASSLPGHMNTEAFF.

In regard to this clonotype: A junction end diverges from the germline sequence, so it may reflect a read error. The rearrangement uses TRBV18 and TRBJ1-1; possible D gene TRBD1, 5 bases. The CDR3 is 12 residues long. Looked up from germline, CDR1 is KGHSH and CDR2 is LQKENI. In DNA form, the CDR3 reads TGTGTCAGCTTACCAGGGTGGACTGAAGCTTTCTTT. Its protein product is CVSLPGWTEAFF.

The J gene is TRBJ2-6, the V gene TRBV11-2, with D possibly being TRBD1 or TRBD2 (5 bases each). This CDR3 has 15 amino acids. Looked up from germline, CDR1 is SGHAT and CDR2 is FQNNGV. V was cut by 10 bases and J by 14 bases, with 27 bases left in between. The CDR3, as DNA: TGTGCCACCCAGCGGCCGTGCTCTGGGGCCGACATCCTGACTTTC. This translates into CATQRPCSGADILTF.

Details on this clonotype: The junction shows a germline mismatch at one end, possibly a read error. The rearrangement links TRBV28 to TRBJ1-1; 7 bases map to TRBD1. CDR1 and CDR2 (germline): MDHEN, SYDVKM. The CDR3 totals 15 residues. DNA for the CDR3: TGTGCCAGCAGTTTAACGGGACAGATGAACACTCAAGCTCTCTTT. Amino acids: CASSLTGQMNTQALF.

This clonotype has only one observation. A read error may produce the germline difference seen at one junction end. This chain uses TRBV6-1 with TRBJ1-2, with TRBD1 as a possible D gene (5 bases). The CDR3 covers 13 residues. The germline CDR1 and CDR2 sequences are MNHNS and SASEGT. CDR3 protein: CVSTGYGIYGYTF. DNA for the CDR3: TGTGTCAGCACAGGATACGGGATTTATGGCTACACCTTC.